The T cell receptor (beta chain) described here comes from a study of OX40 agonist ivuxolimab in advanced cancers. On the study more broadly: Patients received the agonistic anti-OX40 (CD134) antibody ivuxolimab. A male proportion of about 84% was recorded, with mean age approximately 57 years and range roughly 20 to 90. Study conclusions and caveats: Patients who responded partially at 0.1-3.0 mg/kg showed clonal expansion ranking among the lowest.

V was trimmed by 0 bases and J by 3 bases, leaving 4 bases between them. This CDR3 is built from 13 residues. Germline-derived CDR1 and CDR2 are SGHAT and FQNNGV. Clones were read by immunoSEQ multiplex PCR, and TCRdb kept only the in-frame ones, dropping some. Found here are around 74,000 clones, approximately 85% of them singletons; the top ten hold around 0.7%. As to this clone: As yet, its antigen is unknown.

This rearrangement joins TRBV11-2 to TRBJ2-3; D gene ambiguous. The clonotype comes from an adult with an advanced solid tumor such as melanoma, head and neck, liver or kidney cancer. The input for sequencing was CD4+ or CD8+ T cells sorted from blood, taken in a trial of the OX40 agonist ivuxolimab. CDR3 residues: CASSLEVTDTQYF. The CDR3 region has the DNA TGTGCCAGCAGCTTAGAAGTTACAGATACGCAGTATTTT.